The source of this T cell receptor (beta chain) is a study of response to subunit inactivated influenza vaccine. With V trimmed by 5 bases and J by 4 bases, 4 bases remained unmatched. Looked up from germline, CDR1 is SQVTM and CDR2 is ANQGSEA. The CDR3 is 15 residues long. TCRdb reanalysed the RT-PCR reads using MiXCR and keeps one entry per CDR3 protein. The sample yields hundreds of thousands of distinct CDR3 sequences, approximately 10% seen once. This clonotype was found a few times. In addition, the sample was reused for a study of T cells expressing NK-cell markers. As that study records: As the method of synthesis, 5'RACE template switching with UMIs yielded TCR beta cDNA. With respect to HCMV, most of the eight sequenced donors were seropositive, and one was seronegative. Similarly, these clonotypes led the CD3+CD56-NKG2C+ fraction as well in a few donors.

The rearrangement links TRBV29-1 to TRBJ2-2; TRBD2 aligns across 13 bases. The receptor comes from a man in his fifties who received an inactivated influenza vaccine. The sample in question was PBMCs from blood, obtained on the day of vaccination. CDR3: CSVRTSGRGTGELFF. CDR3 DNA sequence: TGCAGCGTTCGGACTAGCGGGAGAGGCACCGGGGAGCTGTTTTTT.